This TCR beta chain was sequenced in a study of blood T cell repertoires in COVID-19. Seattle participants joined during active infection and were tracked over time. Original data processing: Amplification from reference gene primers served as the basis for estimated nucleated cell counts. This table comes from immunoSEQ multiplex PCR, and its TCRdb copy is limited to in-frame clones, with some not included. V and J calls and clone size follow that table, whereas D and trimming were derived from the DNA. The sample lists some 110,000 clones, more than 80% occurring once. The CDR3 is made up of 13 amino acids. V was pared by 5 bases and J by 5 bases, with 10 bases between. The V gene's germline CDR1 is LNHDA and CDR2 SQIVND (reference sequence).

Material for sequencing was peripheral blood. The V call is TRBV19, the J call TRBJ1-5; D uncertain. The TCR sequence derives from an elderly woman with COVID-19, enrolled during active disease. The CDR3 DNA is TGTGCCAGTAGTCCCGTCCCTCATCAGCCCCAGCATTTT. It codes for CASSPVPHQPQHF.